The 14 T cell receptor beta chains below all came from one sample that was sequenced in a study of cytomegalovirus exposure and HLA in healthy donors. A multiplex PCR was run with 60 Vbeta primers and 13 Jbeta primers. The table came from immunoSEQ multiplex PCR; TCRdb's copy has only in-frame clones and leaves some out. The sample carries about 150,000 clones, 75% recorded once. The sample taken for sequencing was PBMCs. Source of these receptors: a man aged 30 to 39 in good health and CMV-seronegative.

V gene TRBV5-1 combines with J gene TRBJ2-1; 7 positions agree with TRBD2. The germline V gene encodes CDR1 SGHRS and CDR2 YFSETQ. J was trimmed by 3 bases and V by 4 bases; bases with no gene match: 7. This CDR3 region has 15 residues. The CDR3 coding sequence is TGCGCCAGCAGCCTCACAACTAGCGTCTACAATGAGCAGTTCTTC. As protein: CASSLTTSVYNEQFF.

The DNA of the CDR3 is TGTGCCAGCAGTTTTAGTGACAGGGGAGCTTTCTTT. Its protein is CASSFSDRGAFF. The genes are TRBV28 and TRBJ1-1, with 8 positions matching TRBD1. This CDR3 has 12 amino acids. Germline-derived CDR1 and CDR2 are MDHEN and SYDVKM. Germline trimming cut 3 bases from V and 10 bases from J; bases unmatched to any gene: 4.

This chain connects TRBV6-6 to TRBJ1-1; the D gene is possibly TRBD1 (6 bases). Trimming cost V 2 bases and J 1 base, with 11 bases left between them. Germline V CDR1 and CDR2: MNHNY, SVGAGI (reference sequence). The CDR3 is made up of 15 amino acids. The CDR3 sequence is CASSYGGSPNTEAFF. In DNA form, the CDR3 reads TGTGCCAGCAGTTACGGGGGCAGCCCGAACACTGAAGCTTTCTTT.

V and J are TRBV4-1 and TRBJ2-7; D remains unclear. Germline V gene lookup returns CDR1 MGHRA and CDR2 YSYEKL. V lost 4 bases to trimming and J lost 0 bases, with 10 bases between them. The CDR3 extends over 14 amino acids. The CDR3 loop is CASSLISSSYEQYF. Written as DNA, the CDR3 is TGCGCCAGCAGCCTGATTTCCAGCTCCTACGAGCAGTACTTC.

The chain carries TRBV9 and TRBJ1-2; 10 bases map to TRBD1. CDR3 length: 16 amino acids. CDR1 and CDR2 from the germline V gene are SGDLS and YYNGEE. Trimming took 3 bases from V and 4 from J; bases not matched to a gene: 9. The CDR3 loop reads CASSEGQGLSSYGYTF. The CDR3 DNA reads TGTGCCAGCAGCGAGGGACAGGGGCTAAGTAGCTATGGCTACACCTTC.

The CDR3 reads CASSHPPQDYGYTF. As DNA, the CDR3 is TGTGCCAGCAGCCATCCCCCGCAGGACTATGGCTACACCTTC. The chain joins TRBV7-2 to TRBJ1-2; D unresolved. Germline V lookup: CDR1 SGHTA, CDR2 FQGNSA. V gave up 5 bases and J gave up 3 bases, with 13 bases separating them. This CDR3 has 14 amino acids. The variable domain in full, completed from reference TRBV7-2 and TRBJ1-2, reads GAGVSQSPSNKVTEKGKDVELRCDPISGHTALYWYRQSLGQGLEFLIYFQGNSAPDKSGLPSDRFSAERTGGSVSTLTIQRTQQEDSAVYLCASSHPPQDYGYTFGSGTRLTVV.

V usage is TRBV2 and J usage is TRBJ1-6, with D maybe TRBD1 (5 bases). The CDR3 consists of 16 residues. V was shortened by 2 bases and J by 6 bases, with 14 bases between the two germline ends. Germline V gene lookup returns CDR1 SNHLY and CDR2 FYNNEI. This CDR3 is CASSERARVGNSPLHF. CDR3 DNA: TGTGCCAGCAGTGAAAGGGCCAGGGTTGGTAATTCACCCCTCCACTTT.

The chain's CDR3 is CASSLVGEGKSPNYGYTF. In DNA form, the CDR3 reads TGTGCCAGCAGTTTAGTAGGGGAAGGGAAAAGCCCTAACTATGGCTACACCTTC. The chain uses TRBV27 and TRBJ1-2, with D possibly TRBD1 on 5 matching bases. V was trimmed by 2 bases and J by 0 bases, leaving 19 bases between them. The CDR3 runs to 18 residues. CDR1 and CDR2 from the germline V gene are MNHEY and SMNVEV (reference sequence).

V is TRBV15 and J is TRBJ2-7; 8 positions match TRBD1. V shed 0 bases and J 9 bases; nucleotides not matched to a gene: 7. CDR1 and CDR2 (germline): LNHNV, YYDKDF (reference sequence). This CDR3 spans 14 amino acids. The CDR3 sequence is CATSRDQGANAQYF. CDR3 nucleotide sequence: TGTGCCACCAGCAGAGATCAGGGGGCAAATGCGCAGTACTTC.

The chain is built from TRBV9 and TRBJ1-2; no firm D call. CDR1 is SGDLS, CDR2 YYNGEE, per germline. This CDR3 region has 16 residues. Trimming removed 4 bases at V and 0 bases at J, with 16 bases between. The CDR3 spells CASSYLGDGANYGYTF. CDR3 DNA: TGTGCCAGCAGCTACCTCGGAGACGGAGCTAACTATGGCTACACCTTC.

The chain combines TRBV6-5 with TRBJ1-2, with D possibly TRBD1 on 5 matching bases. V lost 6 bases to trimming and J lost 6 bases, with 17 bases between them. The CDR3 consists of 14 residues. CDR1 and CDR2 (germline): MNHEY, SVGAGI. The CDR3 here is CASRRDSSRDGYTF. The CDR3 bases are TGTGCCAGCAGACGAGACAGCTCCAGAGATGGCTACACCTTC.

The chain joins TRBV6-1 to TRBJ2-5, with D perhaps TRBD2 (6 bases). Matching the DNA end better, TRBJ2-7 makes the J call doubtful. Germline V gene sequence: CDR1 MNHNS, CDR2 SASEGT. This CDR3 is 12 amino acids long. The CDR3 bases are TGTGCCAGCAGCGGCGGGACCTACGAGCAGTACTTC. This codes for CASSGGTYEQYF.

V gene TRBV6-5 combines with J gene TRBJ1-5, with D unclear. Trimming took off 6 bases at V and 2 bases at J, with 8 bases between the two ends. Germline CDR1 reads MNHEY; CDR2 reads SVGAGI. The CDR3 has 13 amino acids. CDR3 DNA sequence: TGTGCCAGCAGCACCCAGGGCAATCAGCCCCAGCATTTT. Translated, it gives CASSTQGNQPQHF.

This clone was counted only a few times. The chain joins TRBV29-1 to TRBJ2-7, with D tentatively TRBD2 (5 bases). In germline, CDR1 is SQVTM, CDR2 ANQGSEA. The V gene lost 7 bases and the J gene lost 0 bases, with 13 bases spanning the gap. The CDR3 has 13 amino acids. This CDR3 is CSANGVGSYEQYF. DNA of the CDR3: TGCAGCGCCAACGGGGTCGGCTCCTACGAGCAGTACTTC.